This TCR beta chain was documented in a study of cytomegalovirus exposure and HLA in healthy donors. Study conclusions and caveats: Altogether, 160 or so TCR beta chains were recorded as cytomegalovirus-associated.

The donors were in the approximately 120-subject validation cohort; that cohort was separate from the approximately 670-subject first cohort. V lost 5 bases to trimming and J lost 12 bases, with 18 bases between them. The CDR3 is 13 residues long. Germline loops: CDR1 SGHTS, CDR2 YDEGEE. Comments on this clone: The antigen remains unidentified.

Using immunoSEQ multiplex PCR, the repertoire was profiled, and TCRdb retains in-frame clones only, with some absent. The sample consists of 180,000 or so clones, roughly 86% of them appearing once. The clonotype comes from a man aged 30 to 39 in good health and CMV-seropositive. The rearrangement joins TRBV5-8 to TRBJ2-1; possible D gene TRBD2, 6 bases. The material sequenced was PBMCs. DNA of the CDR3: TGTGCCAGCAGATTCGGACTAACAATGATGCAGTTCTTC. The encoded protein is CASRFGLTMMQFF.